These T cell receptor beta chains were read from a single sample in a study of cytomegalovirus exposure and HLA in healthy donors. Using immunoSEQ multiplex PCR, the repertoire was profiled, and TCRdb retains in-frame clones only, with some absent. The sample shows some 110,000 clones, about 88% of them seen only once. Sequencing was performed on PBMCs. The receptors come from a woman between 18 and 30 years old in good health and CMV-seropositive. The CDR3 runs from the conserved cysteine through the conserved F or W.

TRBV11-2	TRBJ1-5	CASSRGGGQPQHF
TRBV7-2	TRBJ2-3	CASSLPYFTDTQYF
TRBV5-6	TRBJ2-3	CASQQGHTQYF
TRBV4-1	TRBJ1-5	CASSQDLQANQPQHF
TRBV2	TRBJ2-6	CAILLQGARSGANVLTF
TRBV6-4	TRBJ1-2	CASSDQPAGTSLSGYTF
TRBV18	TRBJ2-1	CASSPQANEQFF
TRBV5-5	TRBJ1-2	CASSRRNGTNFNYGYTF
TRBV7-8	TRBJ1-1	CASSLPGGRGYTEAFF
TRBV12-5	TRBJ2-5	CASHKGEGNRETQYF
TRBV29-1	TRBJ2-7	CSVWGGREGYEQYF
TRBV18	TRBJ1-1	CASSPDWNTEAFF
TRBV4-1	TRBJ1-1	CASSQGGGTNTEAFF
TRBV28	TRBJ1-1	CASIPGGKVEAFF
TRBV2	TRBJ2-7	CASRPGLAAYEQYF
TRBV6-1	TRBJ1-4	CASSEGAGNEKLFF
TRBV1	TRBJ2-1	CTSGGRGGNEQFF
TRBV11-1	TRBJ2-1	CASHGTGVYNEQFF
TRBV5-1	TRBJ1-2	CASSFPQGVGYTF
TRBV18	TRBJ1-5	CASSPGEDQPQHF
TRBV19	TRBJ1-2	CATPGTAPYGYTF
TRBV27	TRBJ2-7	CASSYGGPDYEQYF
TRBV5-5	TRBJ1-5	CASSPTGGPHQPQHF
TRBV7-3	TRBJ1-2	CASSPDRDQGYTF
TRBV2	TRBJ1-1	CASSDGFATEAFF
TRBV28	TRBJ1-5	CATSRTGFNQPQHF
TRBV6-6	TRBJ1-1	CASSYAGFGTEAFF
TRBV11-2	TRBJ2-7	CASSFRWTQGAGEQYF
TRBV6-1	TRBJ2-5	CASSGGVGLVQETQYF
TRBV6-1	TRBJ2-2	CASNWAPRGTGELFF
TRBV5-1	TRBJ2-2	CASSLLQTNTGELFF
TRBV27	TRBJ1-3	CASSLSRGGNTIYF
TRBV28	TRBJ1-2	CASSLPQAYGYTF
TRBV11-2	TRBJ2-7	CASSSSSGSGIDEQYF
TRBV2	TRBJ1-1	CASSEGFRNTEAFF
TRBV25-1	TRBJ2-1	CASSAGQSQGFF
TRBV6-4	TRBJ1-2	CASSVQRGQQHGYTF
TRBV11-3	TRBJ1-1	CASSLVTGGAFF
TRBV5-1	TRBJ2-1	CASSLLAGDEQFF
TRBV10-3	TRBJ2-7	CAISEEAMNYEQYF
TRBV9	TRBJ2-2	CASSVGGGWDTGELFF
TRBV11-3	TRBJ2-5	CASSLVQGGAQYF
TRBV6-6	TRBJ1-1	CASSYGRGRINEAFF
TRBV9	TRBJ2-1	CASSDILNTRRVFF
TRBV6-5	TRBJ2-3	CASSLGRGTDTQYF
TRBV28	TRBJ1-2	CASSFQGNYGYTF
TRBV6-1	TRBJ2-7	CASRQPGGAEQYF
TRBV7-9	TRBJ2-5	CASSFGVPSGRETQYF
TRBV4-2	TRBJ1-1	CASSQDHRGLNTEAFF
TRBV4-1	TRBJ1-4	CASSHRVDRDGEKLFF
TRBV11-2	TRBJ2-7	CASNHPPNRAGEQYF
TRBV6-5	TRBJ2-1	CASSYSTVRSYNEQFF
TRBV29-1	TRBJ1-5	CSVATGRGAPQHF
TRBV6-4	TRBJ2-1	CASSDSFQGATDEQFF
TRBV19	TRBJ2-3	CASTRGGAASVHTQYF